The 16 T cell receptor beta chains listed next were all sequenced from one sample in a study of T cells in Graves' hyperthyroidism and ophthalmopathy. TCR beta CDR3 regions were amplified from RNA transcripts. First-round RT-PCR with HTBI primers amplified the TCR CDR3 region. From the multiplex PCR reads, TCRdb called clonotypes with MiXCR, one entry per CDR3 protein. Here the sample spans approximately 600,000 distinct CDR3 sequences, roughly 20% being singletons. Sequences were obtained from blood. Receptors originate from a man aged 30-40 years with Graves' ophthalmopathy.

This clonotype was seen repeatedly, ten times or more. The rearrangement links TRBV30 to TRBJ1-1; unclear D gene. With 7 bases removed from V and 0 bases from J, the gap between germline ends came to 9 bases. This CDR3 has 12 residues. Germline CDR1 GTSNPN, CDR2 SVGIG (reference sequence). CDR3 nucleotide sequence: TGTGCCTTATCCGGGGTGAACACTGAAGCTTTCTTT. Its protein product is CALSGVNTEAFF.

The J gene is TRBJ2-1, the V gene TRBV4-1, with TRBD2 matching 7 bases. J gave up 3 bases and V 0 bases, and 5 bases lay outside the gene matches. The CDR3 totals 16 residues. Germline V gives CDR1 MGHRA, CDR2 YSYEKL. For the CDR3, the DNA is TGCGCCAGCAGCCAAGATCCAAGCGGGGACTACAATGAGCAGTTCTTC. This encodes CASSQDPSGDYNEQFF.

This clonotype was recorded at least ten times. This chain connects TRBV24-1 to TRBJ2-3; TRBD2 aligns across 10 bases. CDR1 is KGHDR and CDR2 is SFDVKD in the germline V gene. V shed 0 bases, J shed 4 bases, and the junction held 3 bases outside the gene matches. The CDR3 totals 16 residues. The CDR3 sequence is CATSDLSLAGPDTQYF. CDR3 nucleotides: TGTGCCACCAGTGATTTGTCACTAGCGGGACCAGATACGCAGTATTTT.

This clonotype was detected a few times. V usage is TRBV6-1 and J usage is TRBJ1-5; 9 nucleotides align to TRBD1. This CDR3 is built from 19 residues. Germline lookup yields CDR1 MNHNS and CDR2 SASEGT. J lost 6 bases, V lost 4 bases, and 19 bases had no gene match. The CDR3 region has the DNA TGTGCCAGCAGTGGACCCCCTCCCCGGGGACAGGGTCTAGGTCAGCCCCAGCATTTT. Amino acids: CASSGPPPRGQGLGQPQHF.

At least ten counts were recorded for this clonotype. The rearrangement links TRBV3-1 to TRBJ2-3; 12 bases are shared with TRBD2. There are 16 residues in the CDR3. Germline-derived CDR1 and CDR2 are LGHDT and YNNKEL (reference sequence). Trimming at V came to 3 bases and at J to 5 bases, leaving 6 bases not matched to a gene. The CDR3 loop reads CASSQGTSGRIDTQYF. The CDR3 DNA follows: TGTGCCAGCAGCCAGGGGACTAGCGGGCGTATAGATACGCAGTATTTT.

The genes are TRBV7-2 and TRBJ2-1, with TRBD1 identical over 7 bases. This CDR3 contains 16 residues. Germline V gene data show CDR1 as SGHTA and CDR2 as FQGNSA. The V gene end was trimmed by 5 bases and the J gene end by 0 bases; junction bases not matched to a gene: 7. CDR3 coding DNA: TGTGCCAGCAGCCACAGGGGCCCTAGCTCCTACAATGAGCAGTTCTTC. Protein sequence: CASSHRGPSSYNEQFF.

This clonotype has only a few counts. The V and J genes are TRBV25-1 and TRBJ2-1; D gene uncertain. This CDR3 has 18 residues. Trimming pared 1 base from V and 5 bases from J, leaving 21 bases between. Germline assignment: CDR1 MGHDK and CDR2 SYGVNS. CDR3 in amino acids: CASSELAVLYTDHNEQFF. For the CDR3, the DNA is TGTGCCAGCAGTGAATTAGCTGTCCTCTACACCGACCACAATGAGCAGTTCTTC.

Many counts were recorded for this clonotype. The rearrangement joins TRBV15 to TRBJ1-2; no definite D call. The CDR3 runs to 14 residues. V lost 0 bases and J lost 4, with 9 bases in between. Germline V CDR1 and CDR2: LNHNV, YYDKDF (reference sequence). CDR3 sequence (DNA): TGTGCCACCAGCAGAGAACGCGGATTCTATGGCTACACCTTC. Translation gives CATSRERGFYGYTF.

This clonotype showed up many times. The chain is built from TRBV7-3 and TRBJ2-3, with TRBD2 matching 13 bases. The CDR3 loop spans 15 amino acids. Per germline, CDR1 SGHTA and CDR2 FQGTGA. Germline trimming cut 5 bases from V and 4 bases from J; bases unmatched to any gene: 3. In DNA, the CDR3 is TGTGCCAGCAGCCAGACTAGCGGGAGGCCAGATACGCAGTATTTT. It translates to CASSQTSGRPDTQYF. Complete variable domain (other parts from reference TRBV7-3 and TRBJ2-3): GAGVSQTPSNKVTEKGKYVELRCDPISGHTALYWYRQSLGQGPEFLIYFQGTGAADDSGLPNDRFFAVRPEGSVSTLKIQRTERGDSAVYLCASSQTSGRPDTQYFGPGTRLTVL.

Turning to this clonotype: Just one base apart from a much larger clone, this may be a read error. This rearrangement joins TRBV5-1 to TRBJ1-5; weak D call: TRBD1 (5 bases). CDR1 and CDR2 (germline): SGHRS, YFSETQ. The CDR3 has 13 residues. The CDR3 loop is CVSSPMGGQPQHF. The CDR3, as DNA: TGCGTCAGCAGCCCCATGGGGGGTCAGCCCCAGCATTTT.

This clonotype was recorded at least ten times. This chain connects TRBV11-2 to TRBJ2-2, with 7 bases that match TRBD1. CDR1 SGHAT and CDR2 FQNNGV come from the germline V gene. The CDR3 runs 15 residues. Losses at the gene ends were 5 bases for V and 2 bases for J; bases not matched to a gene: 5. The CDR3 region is CASSPRQGNTGELFF. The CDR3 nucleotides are TGTGCCAGCAGCCCCCGACAGGGTAACACCGGGGAGCTGTTTTTT. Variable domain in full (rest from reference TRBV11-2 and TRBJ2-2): EAGVAQSPRYKIIEKRQSVAFWCNPISGHATLYWYQQILGQGPKLLIQFQNNGVVDDSQLPKDRFSAERLKGVDSTLKIQPAKLEDSAVYLCASSPRQGNTGELFFGEGSRLTVL.

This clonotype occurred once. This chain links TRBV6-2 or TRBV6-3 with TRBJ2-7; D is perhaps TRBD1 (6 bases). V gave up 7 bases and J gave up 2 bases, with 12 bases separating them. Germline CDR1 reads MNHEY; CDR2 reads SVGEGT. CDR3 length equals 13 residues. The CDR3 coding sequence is TGTGCCAGCATGAGGGGGATCACCTACGAGCAGTACTTC. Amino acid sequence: CASMRGITYEQYF.

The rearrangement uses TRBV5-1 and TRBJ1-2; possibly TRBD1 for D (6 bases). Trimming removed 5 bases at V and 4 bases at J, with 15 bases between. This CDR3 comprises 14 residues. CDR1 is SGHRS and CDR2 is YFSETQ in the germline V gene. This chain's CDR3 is CASSPGQGFYGYTF. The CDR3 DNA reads TGCGCCAGCAGTCCGGGACAAGGCTTCTATGGCTACACCTTC.

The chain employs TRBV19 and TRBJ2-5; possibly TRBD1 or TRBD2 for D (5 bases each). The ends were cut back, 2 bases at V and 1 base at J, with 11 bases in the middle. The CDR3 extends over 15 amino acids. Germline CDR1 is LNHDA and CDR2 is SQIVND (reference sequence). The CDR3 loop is CASSISWGTQETQYF. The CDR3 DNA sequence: TGTGCCAGTAGTATATCGTGGGGGACCCAAGAGACCCAGTACTTC.

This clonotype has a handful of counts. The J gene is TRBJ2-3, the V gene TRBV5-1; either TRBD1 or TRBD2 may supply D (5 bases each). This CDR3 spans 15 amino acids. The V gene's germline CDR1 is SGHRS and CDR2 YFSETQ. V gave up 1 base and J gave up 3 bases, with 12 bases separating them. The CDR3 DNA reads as TGCGCCAGCAGCTTGCAGGGAGATCGGACAGATACGCAGTATTTT. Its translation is CASSLQGDRTDTQYF.

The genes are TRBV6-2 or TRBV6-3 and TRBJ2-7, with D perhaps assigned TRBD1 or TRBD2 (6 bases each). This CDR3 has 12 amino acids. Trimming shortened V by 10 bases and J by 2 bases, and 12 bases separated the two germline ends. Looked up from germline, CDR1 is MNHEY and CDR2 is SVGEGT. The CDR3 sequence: CATGDNAYEQYF. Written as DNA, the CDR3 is TGTGCCACGGGGGACAATGCCTACGAGCAGTACTTC.